This TCR beta chain was obtained from a study of somatic mutations in cytotoxic T cells in rheumatoid arthritis. In the study overall: The flow sorting of some V beta antibody-stained T-cell populations reached nearly 100% purity, and the sorted populations included V beta1+ cells sequenced for TCRB.

For this clone: As yet, its antigen is unknown.

The CDR3 is 16 residues long. Germline CDR1 is MGHRA and CDR2 is YSYEKL. Trimming took 1 base from V and 10 from J; bases not matched to a gene: 12. Assay used: immunoSEQ multiplex PCR; TCRdb lists only in-frame clones, some missing. Found here are about 9,200 clones, about 79% of them singletons; the top ten hold around 33%. Regarding the study as a whole: No significant CD8+ T-cell clonality difference was found between rheumatoid arthritis patients and age-matched controls. The study found CD8+ clonality increased with age in rheumatoid arthritis patients, not healthy controls.

The V and J genes are TRBV4-1 and TRBJ2-1; 8 positions agree with TRBD2. The sample was CD8+ T cells sorted from blood. This sequence originates from an adult with rheumatoid arthritis. CDR3 bases: TGCGCCAGCAGCCAAGCGGACGGGAGGGGACCTGGAGAGCAGTTCTTC. Translated: CASSQADGRGPGEQFF.